This T cell receptor (beta chain) is drawn from a study of blood T cell repertoires in COVID-19. At the level of the study: COVID-19 samples collected from the United States, Italy and Spain covered acute and convalescent phases.

In the original processing: Amplified reference gene primers provided the basis for estimating nucleated cell counts. TCRdb keeps only in-frame clones here, not all; method: immunoSEQ multiplex PCR. V and J calls and clone size are those listed in that table; D and trimming were worked out from the DNA. The table has approximately 170,000 clones, around 81% seen once. The CDR3 is made up of 15 amino acids. Per germline, CDR1 SGHRS and CDR2 YFSETQ. J was trimmed by 4 bases and V by 0 bases; bases with no gene match: 4. The receptor comes from a man in his 60s with active or convalescent COVID-19. What was sequenced was peripheral blood. V usage is TRBV5-1 and J usage is TRBJ2-1; 7 bases line up with TRBD1. CDR3: CASSLDRGLYNEQFF. DNA of the CDR3: TGCGCCAGCAGCTTGGACAGGGGCCTATACAATGAGCAGTTCTTC.